There are a few counts of the clone carrying this T cell receptor (beta chain). These data belong to a study of T-cell reconstitution after alpha-beta-depleted transplantation in children. Researchers prepared the TCRbeta library using unique molecular identifiers, the study reports. A single record per CDR3 protein comes from TCRdb applying MiXCR to the PCR reads. The data show around 600,000 distinct CDR3 sequences, with 8% to 11% seen just once and less than 5% held by the top ten. Trimming left V 10 bases short and J 2 bases short, with 18 bases between. The germline CDR1 and CDR2 sequences are SNHLY and FYNNEI. This CDR3 contains 14 residues.

This TCR was recovered from a human donor who donated a stem cell graft to a child with acute myeloid leukemia. This specimen consisted of PBMCs from the stem cell graft donor, obtained from the stem cell graft. The rearrangement joins TRBV2 to TRBJ2-7; D perhaps matches TRBD2 (6 bases). The CDR3 here is CATTRTSRAYEQYF. The CDR3 coding sequence is TGTGCCACTACAAGAACTAGCAGGGCCTACGAGCAGTACTTC.